The clone carrying this TCR beta chain was seen only once. The same CDR3 can be traced to other DNA sequences in this sample. The data are from a study of blood T cell repertoires in COVID-19. Germline V gene data show CDR1 as SGHRS and CDR2 as YFSETQ. CDR3 size: 16 residues. V lost 0 bases and J lost 0; bases outside the gene matches: 0. Some clones are missing from TCRdb's copy, which holds only in-frame ones; the method was immunoSEQ multiplex PCR. The sample gives about 170,000 clones, 70% to 85% of which show up once; 19% is in the top ten. The sequenced sample consisted of PBMCs or T cells enriched from blood (not recorded which). The rearrangement links TRBV5-1 to TRBJ2-1, with 10 bases lining up with TRBD2. The clonotype was recovered from a woman in her 70s in a cohort exposed to, infected with or recovered from COVID-19 (not recorded which). CDR3 amino acids: CASSLASGSSYNEQFF. The CDR3 coding sequence is TGCGCCAGCAGCTTGGCTAGCGGGAGCTCCTACAATGAGCAGTTCTTC.